This T cell receptor beta chain emerged from a study of cytomegalovirus exposure and HLA in healthy donors. This CDR3 has 13 residues. V was shortened by 9 bases and J by 0 bases, with 12 bases between the two germline ends. Germline V gene data show CDR1 as MNHNY and CDR2 as SVGAGI (reference sequence). The PCR contained 60 Vbeta and 13 Jbeta primers. Clones were read by immunoSEQ multiplex PCR, and TCRdb kept only the in-frame ones, dropping some. The sample yields 180,000 or so clones, roughly three quarters seen once. This chain uses TRBV6-6 with TRBJ2-7; D is ambiguous. Sample: PBMCs. This receptor was taken from a woman between 25 and 40 years old in good health and CMV-seropositive. The CDR3 DNA is TGTGCCAGTACAAGGAGTGGCTCCTACGAGCAGTACTTC. It yields the protein CASTRSGSYEQYF.